Listed below are T cell receptor beta chains from one sample, sequenced in a study of a mutant IDH1 vaccine in newly diagnosed glioma. No antigen is known for these receptors. Here immunoSEQ multiplex PCR was the method, and the copy in TCRdb shows in-frame clones only, minus some. There are 30,000 to 45,000 clones in the sample; 91% occur only once, and roughly 2.6% lies in the top ten. The material was PBMCs, obtained from a glioma patient whose treatment included an IDH1 peptide vaccine. The source is a middle-aged man with glioma. Each CDR3 is given with its conserved first and last residue. D genes are given only for firm matches. Expanded clones get a size class; other rows say once, few or many, or leave the size out.

>-|TRBV4-1|TRBJ1-2|TRBD1
CASSQADRGAGYTF
TGCGCCAGCAGCCAAGCCGACAGGGGCGCGGGCTACACCTTC
>-|TRBV7-9|TRBJ2-5|-
CASSLGQWETQYF
TGTGCCAGCAGCTTAGGGCAATGGGAGACCCAGTACTTC
>-|TRBV10-2|TRBJ1-6|-
CASSVGGANNSPLHF
TGCGCCAGCAGTGTTGGTGGGGCAAATAATTCACCCCTCCACTTT
>-|TRBV25-1|TRBJ1-2|-
CASSARDGANYGYTF
TGTGCCAGCAGTGCCCGGGACGGAGCTAACTATGGCTACACCTTC
>-|TRBV10-2|TRBJ2-3|TRBD2
CASSVGGRGPPDTQYF
TGCGCCAGCAGTGTGGGCGGGAGAGGTCCCCCGGATACGCAGTATTTT
>-|TRBV4-3|TRBJ2-1|TRBD1
CASSQRDRVVNEQFF
TGCGCCAGCAGCCAAAGAGACAGGGTGGTTAATGAGCAGTTCTTC
>-|TRBV7-2|TRBJ1-1|-
CASSPLPGITEAFF
TGTGCCAGCAGCCCCCTTCCGGGGATCACTGAAGCTTTCTTT
>-|TRBV6-1|TRBJ2-3|-
CASSEGWGAADTQYF
TGTGCCAGCAGTGAAGGCTGGGGGGCAGCTGATACGCAGTATTTT
>-|TRBV13|TRBJ1-5|-
CASSLGRGGNQPQHF
TGTGCCAGCAGCTTAGGGCGGGGTGGCAATCAGCCCCAGCATTTT
>-|TRBV6-5|TRBJ1-1|-
CASSSGSSGAFF
TGTGCCAGCAGTTCCGGGTCTTCGGGAGCTTTCTTT
>-|TRBV2|TRBJ2-3|TRBD1
CARAWTGTVSADTQYF
TGTGCCAGAGCTTGGACCGGGACAGTATCGGCAGATACGCAGTATTTT
>few|TRBV29-1|TRBJ1-1|-
CSVWQPEAFF
TGCAGCGTTTGGCAGCCTGAAGCTTTCTTT
>once|TRBV13|TRBJ2-5|-
CASSTRRGETQYF
TGTGCCAGCAGCACCCGCAGGGGAGAGACCCAGTACTTC
>-|TRBV6-1|TRBJ2-7|TRBD1
CASRMTGSSSYEQYF
TGTGCCAGCAGAATGACAGGGTCGAGCTCCTACGAGCAGTACTTC